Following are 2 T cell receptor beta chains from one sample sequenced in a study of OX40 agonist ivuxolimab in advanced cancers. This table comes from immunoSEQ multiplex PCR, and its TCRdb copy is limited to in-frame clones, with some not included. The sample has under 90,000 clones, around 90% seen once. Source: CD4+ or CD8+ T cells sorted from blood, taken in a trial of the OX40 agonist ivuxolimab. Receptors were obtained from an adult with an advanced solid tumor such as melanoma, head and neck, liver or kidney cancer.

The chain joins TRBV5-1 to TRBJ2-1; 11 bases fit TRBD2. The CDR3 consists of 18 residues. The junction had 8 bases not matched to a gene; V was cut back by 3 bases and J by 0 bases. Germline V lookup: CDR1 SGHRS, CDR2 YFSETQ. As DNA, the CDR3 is TGCGCCAGCAGCTCCGGGACTAGCGGCCTAAGCTCCTACAATGAGCAGTTCTTC. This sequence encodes CASSSGTSGLSSYNEQFF.

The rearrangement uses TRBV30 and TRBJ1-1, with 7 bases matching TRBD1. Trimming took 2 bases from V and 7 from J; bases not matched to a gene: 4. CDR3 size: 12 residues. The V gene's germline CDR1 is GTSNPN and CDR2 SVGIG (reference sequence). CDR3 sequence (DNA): TGTGCCTGGAGTAGGACAGGAGTTGAAGCTTTCTTT. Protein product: CAWSRTGVEAFF.